This T cell receptor beta chain came from a study of T cell repertoires in cytomegalovirus infection. Overall study context: Public signatures in TCR beta pointed to CMV infection and matching HLA type.

Of note for this clonotype: The antigen is unknown.

TCRdb ran MiXCR on the reads and lists one entry per CDR3 protein. Of hundreds of thousands of distinct CDR3 sequences detected, 30% to 40% appear once; the ten largest clones hold roughly a sixth. The germline V gene encodes CDR1 SQVTM and CDR2 ANQGSEA. This CDR3 region has 15 residues. Losses at the gene ends were 2 bases for V and 2 bases for J; bases not matched to a gene: 5. The study's findings and limits: Summed public TCR beta family frequency identified CMV carriers bearing the relevant HLA. The study found HLA-C-restricted CMV-specific TCR beta clonotypes dominating the ex vivo response.

The chain uses TRBV29-1 and TRBJ2-3; 9 bases fit TRBD1. The sequenced sample was cultured PBMCs, obtained from culture after CMV antigen stimulation. This TCR was sampled from a human donor in good health (CMV status not recorded). Some clones in this sample may be carry-over from other donors' samples. CDR3 sequence reads: CSVESGTGITDTQYF. CDR3 nucleotides: TGCAGCGTTGAATCCGGGACAGGGATCACAGATACGCAGTATTTT.